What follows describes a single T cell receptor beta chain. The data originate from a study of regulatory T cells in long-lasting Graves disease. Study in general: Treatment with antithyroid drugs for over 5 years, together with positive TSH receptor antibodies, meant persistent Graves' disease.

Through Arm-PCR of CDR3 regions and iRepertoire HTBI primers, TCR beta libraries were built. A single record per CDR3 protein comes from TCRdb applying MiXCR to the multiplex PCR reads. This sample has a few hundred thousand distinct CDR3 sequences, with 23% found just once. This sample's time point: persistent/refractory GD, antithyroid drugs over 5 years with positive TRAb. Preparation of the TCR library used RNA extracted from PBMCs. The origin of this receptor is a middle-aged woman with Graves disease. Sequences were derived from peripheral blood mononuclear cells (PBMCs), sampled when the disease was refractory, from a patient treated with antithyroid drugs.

The CDR3 nucleotides read TGCGCCAGCAGCATAAACAGGGGACAGAGGGTGCCAAACATTCAGTACTTC. As protein: CASSINRGQRVPNIQYF. The chain joins TRBV5-1 to TRBJ2-4; TRBD1 agrees at 7 bases. J lost 6 bases, V lost 4 bases, and 16 bases had no gene match. Germline assignment: CDR1 SGHRS and CDR2 YFSETQ. The CDR3 length is 17 residues.